These 13 T cell receptor beta chains were sequenced from one sample in a study of blood T cell repertoires in COVID-19. The method was immunoSEQ multiplex PCR; TCRdb's version includes in-frame clones alone and lacks a portion of them. Among more than 80,000 clones listed, over 70% were seen once. The sample taken for sequencing was peripheral blood. The receptors here all came from a human donor with acute or convalescent COVID-19. The donor label of this sample is uncertain.

The chain couples TRBV10-3 to TRBJ2-7; 9 nucleotides agree with TRBD1. The CDR3 is made up of 17 amino acids. V lost 0 bases to trimming and J lost 1 base; unmatched junction nucleotides: 7. Per the germline V gene, CDR1 is ENHRY and CDR2 is SYGVKD. DNA for the CDR3: TGTGCCATCAGTGAGTCGATTGGACAGGGGAGATCCTACGAGCAGTACTTC. It codes for CAISESIGQGRSYEQYF.

This clone was found once. The chain employs TRBV20-1 and TRBJ2-7; D call uncertain. Germline V gives CDR1 DFQATT, CDR2 SNEGSKA (reference sequence). The V end lost 3 bases, the J end lost 3 bases, and 9 bases lay between the germline ends. The CDR3 consists of 12 residues. The CDR3 region is CSASGANYEQYF. CDR3 bases: TGCAGTGCTAGTGGCGCGAACTACGAGCAGTACTTC.

The chain is built from TRBV5-4 and TRBJ2-7; TRBD2 agrees at 7 bases. The trim removed 5 bases at V and 3 bases at J, leaving 5 bases unmatched. The CDR3 has 13 amino acids. Per germline, CDR1 SGHNT and CDR2 YYREEE (reference sequence). The DNA for the CDR3 is TGTGCCAGCAGTCACGGGGGGAACTACGAGCAGTACGTC. Protein product: CASSHGGNYEQYV.

This CDR3 is CASSQGYYIRTSPSYEQYF. CDR3 nucleotides: TGCGCCAGCAGCCAAGGATATTATATTAGAACTAGCCCCTCCTACGAGCAGTACTTC. The chain employs TRBV4-1 and TRBJ2-7; perhaps TRBD2 as D (6 bases). V dropped 1 base and J dropped 0 bases, with 22 bases sitting between them. Germline V lookup: CDR1 MGHRA, CDR2 YSYEKL. This CDR3 has 19 amino acids.

V gene TRBV6-6 combines with J gene TRBJ2-7; 7 bases are a match to TRBD1. CDR3 length equals 14 residues. CDR1 is MNHNY, CDR2 SVGAGI, per germline (reference sequence). V gave up 4 bases and J gave up 3 bases; unmatched junction bases: 6. The CDR3 sequence is CASSLAGGSYEQYV. The CDR3 DNA is TGTGCCAGCAGTTTGGCAGGGGGAAGCTACGAGCAGTACGTC.

The chain combines TRBV11-2 with TRBJ1-5; no firm D call. Trimming cost V 3 bases and J 3 bases, with 9 bases left between them. Looked up from germline, CDR1 is SGHAT and CDR2 is FQNNGV. This CDR3 has 14 amino acids. Here the CDR3 reads CASSFSGNNQPQHF. CDR3 coding DNA: TGTGCCAGCAGCTTTTCAGGCAACAATCAGCCCCAGCATTTT.

V and J are TRBV5-1 and TRBJ1-1, with D perhaps matching TRBD1 (6 bases). The V gene's germline CDR1 is SGHRS and CDR2 YFSETQ. The germline V and J ends were trimmed by 4 bases and 0 bases, with 10 bases remaining between them. CDR3 size: 14 residues. CDR3 sequence: CASSVDRLNTEAFF. The DNA of the CDR3 is TGCGCCAGCAGCGTTGACAGGTTGAACACTGAAGCTTTCTTT.

The rearrangement links TRBV19 to TRBJ1-2, with no clear D. V lost 1 base and J lost 0, with 6 bases in between. The CDR3 sequence is 14 residues long. Germline V gene data show CDR1 as LNHDA and CDR2 as SQIVND (reference sequence). The CDR3 here is CASSIVATNYGYTF. CDR3 bases: TGTGCCAGTAGTATAGTAGCGACTAACTATGGCTACACCTTC. The full variable domain, with the rest looked up from reference TRBV19 and TRBJ1-2, is DGGITQSPKYLFRKEGQNVTLSCEQNLNHDAMYWYRQDPGQGLRLIYYSQIVNDFQKGDIAEGYSVSREKKESFPLTVTSAQKNPTAFYLCASSIVATNYGYTFGSGTRLTVV.

The chain links TRBV3-1 (or the pseudogene TRBV3-2) to TRBJ1-1; possible D gene TRBD1, 6 bases. This CDR3 has 16 residues. Between the trimmed V and J ends, which lost 1 base and 4 bases, there was a span of 16 bases. Germline V CDR1 and CDR2: LGHDT, YNNKEL (reference sequence). The CDR3 DNA sequence: TGTGCCAGCAGCCAAGTTAGGACAGCCCTAGTCACTGAAGCTTTCTTT. Protein: CASSQVRTALVTEAFF.

This clone was seen many times. The chain uses TRBV27 and TRBJ1-6; 8 bases fit TRBD1. Trimming removed 8 bases from V and 7 bases from J; junction bases left unmatched: 13. This CDR3 spans 16 amino acids. CDR1 and CDR2 (germline): MNHEY, SMNVEV (reference sequence). The DNA for the CDR3 is TGTGCCAGCGGATCCTATCAGGGGGCGCAAAATTCACCCCTCCACTTT. Protein: CASGSYQGAQNSPLHF.

The rearrangement joins TRBV19 to TRBJ1-1, with 9 bases lining up with TRBD1. V trimming: 5 bases; J trimming: 4 bases; junction bases outside the gene matches: 8. There are 15 residues in the CDR3. CDR1 is LNHDA and CDR2 is SQIVND in the germline V gene (reference sequence). The CDR3, as DNA: TGTGCCAGTAGTCCCAGGGACAGGGTTGGCACTGAAGCTTTCTTT. Residues: CASSPRDRVGTEAFF.

J is TRBJ1-2 and V is TRBV18; D may be TRBD1 (5 bases). Trimming left V 3 bases short and J 4 bases short, with 12 bases between. Germline-derived CDR1 and CDR2 are KGHSH and LQKENI. The CDR3 runs to 14 residues. CDR3 protein: CASSPSRDPYGYTF. CDR3 nucleotide sequence: TGTGCCAGCTCACCCTCCAGGGATCCCTATGGCTACACCTTC.

This rearrangement joins TRBV18 to TRBJ1-4; D unclear. The CDR3 extends over 16 amino acids. CDR1 is KGHSH, CDR2 LQKENI, per germline. V dropped 1 base and J dropped 4 bases, with 13 bases sitting between them. Here the CDR3 reads CASSPRAGANNEKLFF. The CDR3, as DNA: TGTGCCAGCTCACCACGGGCGGGTGCTAATAATGAAAAACTGTTTTTT.